This TCR beta chain is drawn from a study of PD-1 blockade in classical Hodgkin lymphoma. Study-wide results and caveats: CD4+ TCR diversity, unlike CD8+, climbed significantly by C4D1. No one has yet defined what causes the repertoire differences, which may be disease activity or prior therapy.

V lost 5 bases to trimming and J lost 1 base, with 12 bases between them. The CDR3 consists of 15 residues. Per germline, CDR1 SGHVS and CDR2 FQNEAQ. Assay used: immunoSEQ multiplex PCR; TCRdb lists only in-frame clones, some missing. The sample has roughly 60,000 clones, 90% to 95% seen once; the top ten hold around 8%. To note about this clone: The antigen remains unidentified.

Time point given: cycle 4 day 1 (C4D1), after six to seven weeks of nivolumab. Brentuximab vedotin exposure varied among the patients, all of whom had relapsed after autologous stem cell transplantation. The clonotype originates from a human donor with classical Hodgkin lymphoma. Sequencing used peripheral blood mononuclear cells (PBMCs), obtained before the fourth cycle of nivolumab. The chain links TRBV7-8 to TRBJ1-5; D is ambiguous. CDR3 sequence reads: CASSLNSPSNQPQHF. For the CDR3, the DNA is TGTGCCAGCAGCCTTAATAGCCCCAGCAATCAGCCCCAGCATTTT.